Shown below are 8 T cell receptor beta chains from a single sample sequenced in a study of blood T cells in healthy people across ages. A J-beta primer mix and a sample-barcoded 5' primer were used in a second PCR of about 6 to 12 cycles. Each CDR3 protein gets one entry after TCRdb re-called the 5' RACE reads with MiXCR. The table lists about 580,000 distinct CDR3 sequences, roughly 48% of them singletons. Sequenced sample: blood. These receptor sequences come from a man of 80 years or more in good health.

The chain joins TRBV29-1 to TRBJ2-3; D uncertain. Germline V lookup: CDR1 SQVTM, CDR2 ANQGSEA. Deletions cut 6 bases from V and 0 bases from J, with 22 bases between. This CDR3 is built from 17 residues. The CDR3 DNA reads as TGCAGCGTGCCTCCCGAGTTACAGATAACTAGCACAGATACGCAGTATTTT. As protein: CSVPPELQITSTDTQYF.

This clonotype was counted between two and nine times. The chain joins TRBV20-1 to TRBJ2-3, with 11 bases fitting TRBD2. The CDR3 is 15 amino acids. Per the germline V gene, CDR1 is DFQATT and CDR2 is SNEGSKA (reference sequence). Losses at the gene ends were 3 bases for V and 1 base for J; bases not matched to a gene: 3. The CDR3 nucleotides read TGCAGTGCTAGTAGCGGGAGGGCCGGCACAGATACGCAGTATTTT. It specifies CSASSGRAGTDTQYF.

A remark on this clonotype: This may be a read error: a much more frequent sequence differs by one nucleotide. The rearrangement joins TRBV10-3 to TRBJ2-1; no firm D call. The CDR3 loop spans 14 amino acids. Per the germline V gene, CDR1 is ENHRY and CDR2 is SYGVKD. Trimming shortened V by 2 bases and J by 6 bases, and 11 bases separated the two germline ends. CDR3 sequence reads: CAISEAPTLNEQFF. Written as DNA, the CDR3 is TGTGCCATCAGTGAGGCTCCCACTCTCAATGAGCAGTTCTTC.

Worth noting for this clonotype: The junction departs from the called germline gene at one end, perhaps through a read error. The chain joins TRBV7-9 to TRBJ2-3; the match to TRBD2 covers 8 bases. The CDR3 extends over 16 amino acids. The germline V gene encodes CDR1 SEHNR and CDR2 FQNEAQ (reference sequence). CDR3 nucleotide sequence: TGTGCCAGCAGCTTACTACTAGCGGCCGCCACAGATACGCGGTATTTT. Residues: CASSLLLAAATDTRYF. Together with reference TRBV7-9 and TRBJ2-3, the CDR3 gives the full variable domain: DTGVSQNPRHKITKRGQNVTFRCDPISEHNRLYWYRQTLGQGPEFLTYFQNEAQLEKSRLLSDRFSAERPKGSFSTLEIQRTEQGDSAMYLCASSLLLAAATDTRYFGPGTRLTVL.

The rearrangement uses TRBV11-3 and TRBJ2-7; the D is unclear. The CDR3 is 13 amino acids. Between the trimmed V and J ends, which lost 1 base and 3 bases, there was a span of 7 bases. Germline loops: CDR1 SGHNT, CDR2 YENEEA. The CDR3 here is CASSLVGCYEQYF. CDR3 DNA: TGTGCCAGCAGCTTAGTGGGCTGCTACGAGCAGTACTTC.

V is TRBV7-9 and J is TRBJ2-2; D possibly corresponds to TRBD2 (6 bases). The CDR3 length is 17 residues. V was shortened by 5 bases and J by 6 bases, with 22 bases between the two germline ends. Germline CDR1 and CDR2: SEHNR and FQNEAQ (reference sequence). CDR3 loop: CASSGHMGDSRPGELFF. The CDR3, as DNA: TGTGCCAGCAGCGGACATATGGGGGACTCCCGCCCCGGGGAGCTGTTTTTT.

The J gene is TRBJ2-1, the V gene TRBV12-3 or TRBV12-4; 9 positions match TRBD1. The CDR3 consists of 17 residues. Trimming at V came to 7 bases and at J to 2 bases, leaving 12 bases not matched to a gene. CDR3 amino acids: CASTPMGQGPPYNEQFF. CDR3 in DNA: TGTGCCAGCACCCCAATGGGACAGGGCCCTCCCTACAATGAGCAGTTCTTC.

This clonotype was recorded a few times. CDR3 amino acids: CASSSRSGETQYF. The CDR3 DNA reads TGCGCCAGCAGCTCAAGGTCTGGGGAGACCCAGTACTTC. This sequence joins TRBV5-1 and TRBJ2-5; D uncertain. Germline CDR1 and CDR2: SGHRS and YFSETQ. There are 13 residues in the CDR3. V lost 3 bases and J 5 bases, leaving 11 bases between the germline ends.